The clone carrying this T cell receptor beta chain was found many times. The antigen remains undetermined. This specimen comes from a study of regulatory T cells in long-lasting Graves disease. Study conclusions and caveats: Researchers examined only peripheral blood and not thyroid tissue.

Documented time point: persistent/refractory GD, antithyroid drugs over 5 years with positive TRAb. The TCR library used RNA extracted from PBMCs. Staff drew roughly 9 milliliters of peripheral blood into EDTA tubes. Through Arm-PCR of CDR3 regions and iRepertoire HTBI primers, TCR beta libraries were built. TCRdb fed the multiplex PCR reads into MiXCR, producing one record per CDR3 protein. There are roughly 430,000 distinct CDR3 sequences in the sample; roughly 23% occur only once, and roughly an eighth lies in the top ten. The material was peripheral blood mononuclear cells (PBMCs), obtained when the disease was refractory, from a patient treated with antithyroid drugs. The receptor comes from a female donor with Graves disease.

The CDR3 coding sequence is TGCAGTGCCCCTAGGGACAGGGAGCATGGCTACACCTTC. Encoded protein: CSAPRDREHGYTF. The chain uses TRBV20-1 and TRBJ1-2; 9 bases agree with TRBD1. The CDR3 contains 13 residues. Per the germline V gene, CDR1 is DFQATT and CDR2 is SNEGSKA (reference sequence). V shed 6 bases and J 6 bases; nucleotides not matched to a gene: 8.